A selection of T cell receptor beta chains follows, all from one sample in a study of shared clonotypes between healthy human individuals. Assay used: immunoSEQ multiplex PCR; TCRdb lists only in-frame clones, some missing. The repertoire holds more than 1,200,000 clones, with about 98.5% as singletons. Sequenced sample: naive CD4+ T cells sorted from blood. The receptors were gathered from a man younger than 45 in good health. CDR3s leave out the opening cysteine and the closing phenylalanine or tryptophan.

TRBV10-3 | AIGRSGSEDEQY
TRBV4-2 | ASSPGAGDLNQPQH
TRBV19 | ASSIRPSGRTDTQY
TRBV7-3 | ASSLLPRTSGTDTQY
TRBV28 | ASSSIGITSYEQY
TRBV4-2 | ASSQDRERERAYEQY
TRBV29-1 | SVRGTRYNEQF
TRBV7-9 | ALLSAGLAASTDTQY
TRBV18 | ASSPIGMSSGNTIY
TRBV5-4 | ASSIDRIAPQETQY
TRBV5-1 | ASSSFIDRGQYEQY
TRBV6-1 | ASSEASDYGYT
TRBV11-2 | ASSFAQGEDTIY
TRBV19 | ASPQAETQPSCYEQY
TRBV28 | ASRIPDRETQY
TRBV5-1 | ASSSGTGYEKLF
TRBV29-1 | SVEILAGRQETQY
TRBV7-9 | ASSAYPSTRLARETQY
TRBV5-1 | ASRAGLSGTYEQY
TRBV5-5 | ASSWDRAPHYGYT
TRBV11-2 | ASSQQGNEQF
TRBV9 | ASSVAGLAGSIDTQY
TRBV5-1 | ASSRLSGGPSYEQY
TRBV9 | ASSSDGSGSSEQY
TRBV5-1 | ASSLDPGWDTQY
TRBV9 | ASSVGGDSYNEQF
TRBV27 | ASSVRGWGYNEQF
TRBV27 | ASSFKTTIGGTVQY
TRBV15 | ATSRGLGSEQY
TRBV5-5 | ASKHREDYPGELF
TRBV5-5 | ASSSSGGVDQPQH
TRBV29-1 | SVYRGAETQY
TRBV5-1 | ASSPATKRERPHNEQF
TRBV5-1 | ASSSRGLAGEVGTDTQY
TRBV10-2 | ASKAGWQGEQY
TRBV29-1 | SVISGRGVSTDTQY
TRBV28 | ASTPPPAGANRLSGANVLT
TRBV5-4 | ASSLVGTANYGYT
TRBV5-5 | ASSLGLAGEQY
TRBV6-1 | ASSERPGMGQPQH
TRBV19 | ASGLAGYNEQF
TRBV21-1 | ASSKRGEGTQY
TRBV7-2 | ASSLDRYPTEAF
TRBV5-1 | ASSLGAHQETQY